This TCR beta chain is drawn from a study of control samples from healthy donors and cancer patients. Sequencing used immunoSEQ multiplex PCR; TCRdb keeps in-frame clones, though not all of them. The sample contains tens of thousands of clones, about nine tenths of which appear only once. This clone is a singleton in its sample. V gave up 2 bases and J gave up 5 bases, with 19 bases separating them. Germline CDR1 SGHTA, CDR2 FQGNSA. The CDR3 length is 16 residues. This TCR was sampled from a woman aged 45-65 years with colorectal cancer. V is TRBV7-2 and J is TRBJ2-7; D gene uncertain. Material: PBMCs. CDR3 protein: CASSLTASAKPHEQYV. CDR3 sequence (DNA): TGTGCCAGCAGCTTAACTGCTTCGGCGAAACCGCACGAGCAGTACGTC.